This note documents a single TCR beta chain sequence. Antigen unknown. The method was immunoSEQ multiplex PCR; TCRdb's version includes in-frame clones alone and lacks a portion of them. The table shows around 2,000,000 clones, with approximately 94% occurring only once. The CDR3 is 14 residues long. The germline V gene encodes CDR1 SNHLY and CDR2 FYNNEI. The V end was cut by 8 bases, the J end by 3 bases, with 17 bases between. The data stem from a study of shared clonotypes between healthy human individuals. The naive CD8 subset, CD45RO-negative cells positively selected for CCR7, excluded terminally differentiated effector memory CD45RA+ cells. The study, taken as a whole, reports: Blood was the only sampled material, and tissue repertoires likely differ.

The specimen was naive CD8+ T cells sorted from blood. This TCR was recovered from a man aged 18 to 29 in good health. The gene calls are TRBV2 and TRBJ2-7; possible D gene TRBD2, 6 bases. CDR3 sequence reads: CASGGLLGDYEQYF. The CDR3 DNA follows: TGTGCCAGCGGGGGACTTTTGGGGGACTACGAGCAGTACTTC.